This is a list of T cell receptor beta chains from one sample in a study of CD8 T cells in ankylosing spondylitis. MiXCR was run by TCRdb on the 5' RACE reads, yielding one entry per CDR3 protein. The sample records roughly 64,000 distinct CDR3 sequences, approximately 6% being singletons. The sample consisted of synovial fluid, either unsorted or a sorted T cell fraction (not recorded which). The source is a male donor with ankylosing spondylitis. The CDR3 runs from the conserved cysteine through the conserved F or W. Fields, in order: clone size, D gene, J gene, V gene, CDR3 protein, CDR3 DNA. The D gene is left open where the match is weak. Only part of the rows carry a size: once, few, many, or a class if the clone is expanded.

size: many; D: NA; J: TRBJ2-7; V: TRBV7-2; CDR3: CASSRARGTYEQYF; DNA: TGTGCCAGCAGCCGAGCTAGAGGCACCTACGAGCAGTACTTC
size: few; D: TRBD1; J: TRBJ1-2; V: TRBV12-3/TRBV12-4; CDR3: CASSRAGTGDYGYTF; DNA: TGTGCCAGCAGTCGCGCCGGGACAGGGGACTATGGCTACACCTTC
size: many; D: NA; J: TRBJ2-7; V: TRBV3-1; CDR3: CASSTAAKPPGTYEQYF; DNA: TGTGCCAGCAGCACAGCAGCCAAACCCCCTGGAACCTACGAGCAGTACTTC
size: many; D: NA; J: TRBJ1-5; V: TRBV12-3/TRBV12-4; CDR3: CASSLGVGREGNQPQHF; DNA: TGTGCCAGCAGTTTAGGGGTTGGCAGGGAGGGCAATCAGCCCCAGCATTTT
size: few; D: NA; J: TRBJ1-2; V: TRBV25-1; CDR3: CASSPQGQDGYTF; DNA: TGTGCCAGCAGTCCCCAGGGACAAGATGGCTACACCTTC
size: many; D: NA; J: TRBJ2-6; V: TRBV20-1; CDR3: CSARVPSGANVLTF; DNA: TGCAGTGCTAGGGTCCCTTCTGGGGCCAACGTCCTGACTTTC
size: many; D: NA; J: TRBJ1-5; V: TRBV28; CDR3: CASSLWMAPSNQPQHF; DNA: TGTGCCAGCAGTTTATGGATGGCCCCTAGCAATCAGCCCCAGCATTTT
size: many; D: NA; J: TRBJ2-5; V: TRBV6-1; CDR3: CASSPYTDQGETQYF; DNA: TGTGCCAGCAGCCCCTACACAGATCAGGGCGAGACCCAGTACTTC
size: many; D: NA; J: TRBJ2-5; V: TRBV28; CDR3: CASRSSLGRETQYF; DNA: TGTGCCAGCAGGTCCTCACTAGGGCGGGAGACCCAGTACTTC
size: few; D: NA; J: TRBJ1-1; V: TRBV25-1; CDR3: CASSLDLGTEAFF; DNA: TGTGCCAGCAGTCTCGACCTAGGCACTGAAGCTTTCTTT
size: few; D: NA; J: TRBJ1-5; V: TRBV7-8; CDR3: CAGGANQPQHF; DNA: TGTGCGGGCGGGGCTAATCAGCCCCAGCATTTT
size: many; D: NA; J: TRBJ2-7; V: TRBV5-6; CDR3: CASSLANARYEQYF; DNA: TGTGCCAGCAGCTTGGCCAATGCCAGATACGAGCAGTACTTC
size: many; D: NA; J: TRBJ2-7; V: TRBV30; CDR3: CAWIHRGRRAHEQYF; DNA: TGTGCCTGGATCCACCGGGGTCGCAGGGCCCACGAGCAGTACTTC
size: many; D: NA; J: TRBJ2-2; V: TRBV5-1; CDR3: CASSLAGRGSTGELFF; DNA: TGCGCCAGCAGCTTGGCGGGCAGGGGATCCACCGGGGAGCTGTTTTTT
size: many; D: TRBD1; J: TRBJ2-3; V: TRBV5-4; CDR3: CASSLDRVLSTDTQYF; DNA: TGTGCCAGCAGCTTAGACAGGGTACTGAGCACAGATACGCAGTATTTT
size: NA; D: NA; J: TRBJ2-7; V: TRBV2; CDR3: CASSRAAGVSYEQYF; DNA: TGTGCCAGCAGCAGGGCGGCAGGGGTATCCTACGAGCAGTACTTC
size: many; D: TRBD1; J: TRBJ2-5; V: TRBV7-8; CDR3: CASSQRPGQAQETQYF; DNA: TGTGCCAGCAGCCAACGACCTGGACAGGCCCAAGAGACCCAGTACTTC
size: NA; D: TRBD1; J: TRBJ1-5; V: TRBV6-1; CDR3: CASRPGGGSGNQPQHF; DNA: TGTGCCAGCAGGCCAGGGGGGGGATCGGGCAATCAGCCCCAGCATTTT
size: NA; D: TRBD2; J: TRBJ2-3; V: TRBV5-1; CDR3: CASSPPAGGADTQYF; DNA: TGCGCCAGCAGCCCCCCCGCGGGAGGTGCAGATACGCAGTATTTT
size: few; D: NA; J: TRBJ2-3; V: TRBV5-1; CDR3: CASSFLGGGATDTQYF; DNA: TGCGCCAGCAGCTTCCTTGGAGGGGGAGCCACAGATACGCAGTATTTT
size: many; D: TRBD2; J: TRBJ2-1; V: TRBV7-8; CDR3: CASSRGRAGSYNEQFF; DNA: TGTGCCAGCAGCAGAGGGAGGGCGGGAAGCTACAATGAGCAGTTCTTC
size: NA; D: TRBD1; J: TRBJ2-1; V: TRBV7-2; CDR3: CASSLEGVLGGLGQFF; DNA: TGTGCCAGCAGCTTAGAGGGTGTTTTAGGGGGCTTAGGGCAGTTCTTC
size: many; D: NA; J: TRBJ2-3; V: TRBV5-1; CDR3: CASSLLGRLSTDTQYF; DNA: TGCGCCAGCAGCCTACTCGGCCGGCTAAGCACAGATACGCAGTATTTT
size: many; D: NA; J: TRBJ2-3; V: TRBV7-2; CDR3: CASSLGSFSDTQYF; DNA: TGTGCCAGCAGCTTAGGCTCGTTCTCAGATACGCAGTATTTT
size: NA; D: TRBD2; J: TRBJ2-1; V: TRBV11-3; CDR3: CASSSPTTSGAYNEQFF; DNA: TGTGCCAGCAGCTCCCCTACGACTAGCGGGGCCTACAATGAGCAGTTCTTC
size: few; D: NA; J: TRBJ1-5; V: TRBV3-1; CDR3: CASIQRGTQNNQPQHF; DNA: TGTGCCAGCATCCAAAGAGGTACACAAAACAATCAGCCCCAGCATTTT
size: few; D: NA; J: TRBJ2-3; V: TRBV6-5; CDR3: CASSYASALTDTQYF; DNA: TGTGCCAGCAGTTACGCTAGCGCCCTCACAGATACGCAGTATTTT
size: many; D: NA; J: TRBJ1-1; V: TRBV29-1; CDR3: CSVEWAGSNTEAFF; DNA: TGCAGCGTTGAGTGGGCGGGGTCGAACACTGAAGCTTTCTTT
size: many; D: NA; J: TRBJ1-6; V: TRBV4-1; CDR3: CASSQRLLRANSPLHF; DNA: TGCGCCAGCAGCCAACGCCTTCTGAGGGCCAATTCACCCCTCCACTTT
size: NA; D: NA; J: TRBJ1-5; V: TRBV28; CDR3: CASSLGGGISLWNQPQHF; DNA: TGTGCCAGCAGTTTAGGGGGGGGGATCTCCTTATGGAATCAGCCCCAGCATTTT
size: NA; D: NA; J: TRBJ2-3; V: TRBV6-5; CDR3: CASSLGLNTDTQYF; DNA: TGTGCCAGCAGTTTGGGACTCAACACAGATACGCAGTATTTT
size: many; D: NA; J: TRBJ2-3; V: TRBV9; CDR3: CASSVAMRSTDTQYF; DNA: TGTGCCAGCAGCGTAGCTATGCGGAGCACAGATACGCAGTATTTT
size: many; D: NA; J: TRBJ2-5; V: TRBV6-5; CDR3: CASSYFGCETQYF; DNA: TGTGCCAGCAGTTACTTCGGGTGCGAGACCCAGTACTTC
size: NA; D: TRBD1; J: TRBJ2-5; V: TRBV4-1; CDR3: CASSQEQGAIGVTQYF; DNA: TGCGCCAGCAGCCAAGAGCAGGGGGCGATTGGGGTGACCCAGTACTTC
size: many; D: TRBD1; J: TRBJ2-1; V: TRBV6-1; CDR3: CASSKGASTYNEQFF; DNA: TGTGCCAGCAGTAAGGGGGCCAGCACCTACAATGAGCAGTTCTTC
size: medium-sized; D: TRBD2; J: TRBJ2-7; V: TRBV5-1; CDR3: CASSPRTSGRRTYEQYF; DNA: TGCGCCAGCAGCCCCCGGACTAGCGGGAGGAGGACCTACGAGCAGTACTTC
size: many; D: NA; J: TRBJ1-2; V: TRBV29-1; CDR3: CSVDAGRSGYTF; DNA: TGCAGCGTTGACGCAGGGAGGAGTGGCTACACCTTC
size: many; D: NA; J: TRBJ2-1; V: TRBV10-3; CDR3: CAIRGGSYNEQFF; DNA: TGTGCCATCAGAGGGGGAAGCTACAATGAGCAGTTCTTC
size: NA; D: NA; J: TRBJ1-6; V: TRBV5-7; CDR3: CASSLGLNSPLHF; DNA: TGTGCCAGCAGCTTAGGGTTGAATTCACCCCTCCACTTT
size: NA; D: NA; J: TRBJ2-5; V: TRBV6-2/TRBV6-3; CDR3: CASNDGGETQYF; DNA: TGTGCCAGCAACGATGGGGGGGAGACCCAGTACTTC
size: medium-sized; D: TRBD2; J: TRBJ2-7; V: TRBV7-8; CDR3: CASSSPGLAGINEQYF; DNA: TGTGCCAGCAGCTCCCCCGGACTAGCGGGAATCAACGAGCAGTACTTC
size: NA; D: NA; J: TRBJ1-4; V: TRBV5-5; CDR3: CASSLRGGISTNEKLFF; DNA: TGTGCCAGCAGCCTCCGAGGAGGCATATCAACTAATGAAAAACTGTTTTTT
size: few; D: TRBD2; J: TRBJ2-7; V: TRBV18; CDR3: CASSPTSGRLNEQYF; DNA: TGTGCCAGCTCACCTACTAGCGGGAGGCTGAACGAGCAGTACTTC
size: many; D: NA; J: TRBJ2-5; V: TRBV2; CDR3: CASRAVWGSETQYF; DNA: TGTGCCAGCAGAGCGGTGTGGGGGTCTGAGACCCAGTACTTC
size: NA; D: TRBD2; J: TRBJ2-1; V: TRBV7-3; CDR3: CASSSRGSGRANEQFF; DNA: TGTGCCAGCAGCTCGCGGGGTAGCGGGAGGGCCAATGAGCAGTTCTTC
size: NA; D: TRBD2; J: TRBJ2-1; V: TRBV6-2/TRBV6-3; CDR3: CASSYRTSADNEQFF; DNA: TGTGCCAGCAGTTACCGAACTAGCGCAGACAATGAGCAGTTCTTC
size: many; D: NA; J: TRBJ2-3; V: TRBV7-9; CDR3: CASSPLGDTQYF; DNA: TGTGCCAGCAGCCCCCTTGGAGATACGCAGTATTTT
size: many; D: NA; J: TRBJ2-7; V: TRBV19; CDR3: CASSLTGRTYEQYF; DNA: TGTGCCAGTAGTTTGACAGGGAGGACCTACGAGCAGTACTTC
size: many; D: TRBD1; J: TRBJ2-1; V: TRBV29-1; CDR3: CSAWDRGRRGVSEQFF; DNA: TGCAGCGCTTGGGACAGGGGTCGTCGCGGGGTGAGTGAGCAGTTCTTC
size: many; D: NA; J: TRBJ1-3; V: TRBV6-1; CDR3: CASSPGPNSGNTIYF; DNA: TGTGCCAGCAGTCCGGGACCGAACTCTGGAAACACCATATATTTT
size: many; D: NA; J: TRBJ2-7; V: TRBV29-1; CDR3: CSATRQSSYEQYF; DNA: TGCAGCGCTACCCGACAGTCCTCCTACGAGCAGTACTTC
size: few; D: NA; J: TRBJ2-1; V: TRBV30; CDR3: CAFQGGSSYNEQFF; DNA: TGTGCTTTTCAGGGGGGGAGCTCCTACAATGAGCAGTTCTTC
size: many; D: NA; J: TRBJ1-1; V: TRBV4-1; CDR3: CASRRQMNTEAFF; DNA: TGCGCCAGCAGGAGACAGATGAACACTGAAGCTTTCTTT
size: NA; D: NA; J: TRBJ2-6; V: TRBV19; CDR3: CASSGRREWGANVLTF; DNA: TGTGCCAGTAGTGGGCGGCGTGAGTGGGGGGCCAACGTCCTGACTTTC
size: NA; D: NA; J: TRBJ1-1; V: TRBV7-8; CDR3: CASSLTAGDTEAFF; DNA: TGTGCCAGCAGCTTAACGGCAGGGGACACTGAAGCTTTCTTT
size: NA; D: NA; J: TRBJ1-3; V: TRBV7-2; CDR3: CASSPRTGYGNTIYF; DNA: TGTGCCAGCAGCCCAAGGACGGGGTACGGAAACACCATATATTTT